What follows are 5 T cell receptor beta chains derived from one specimen sequenced in a study of glioma-infiltrating T cells after dendritic cell vaccination. The time point denotes: after dendritic cell vaccination, including at tumor progression/relapse. Some clones are missing from TCRdb's copy, which holds only in-frame ones; the method was immunoSEQ multiplex PCR. This sample yields under 130,000 clones, of which about 90% are seen a single time; over 2.5% belongs to the top ten. Sequences were derived from blood, sampled after dendritic cell vaccination. The receptors stem from a human donor with glioblastoma.

The chain is built from TRBV30 and TRBJ1-4, with D perhaps matching TRBD1 (5 bases). Germline CDR1 and CDR2: GTSNPN and SVGIG (reference sequence). The CDR3 loop spans 15 amino acids. The ends were cut back, 2 bases at V and 3 bases at J, with 13 bases in the middle. The CDR3 nucleotides are TGTGCCTGGAGTATGGGACGGGGGTCTAATGAAAAACTGTTTTTT. Translated, it gives CAWSMGRGSNEKLFF.

This clone has just one count. The chain has TRBV30 and TRBJ2-1; D remains ambiguous. The CDR3 is 14 residues long. The ends were cut back, 1 base at V and 3 bases at J, with 10 bases in the middle. The germline V gene encodes CDR1 GTSNPN and CDR2 SVGIG (reference sequence). CDR3 protein: CAWSGLDFYNEQFF. The CDR3 DNA sequence: TGTGCCTGGAGTGGCCTCGACTTCTACAATGAGCAGTTCTTC.

The genes are TRBV2 and TRBJ1-5, with TRBD1 identical over 8 bases. The CDR3 covers 15 residues. CDR1 is SNHLY, CDR2 FYNNEI, per germline. Trimming removed 3 bases from V and 6 bases from J; junction bases left unmatched: 7. CDR3 protein: CASSEAGGSSQPQHF. CDR3 coding DNA: TGTGCCAGCAGTGAGGCAGGGGGCTCTAGTCAGCCCCAGCATTTT.

The chain links TRBV30 to TRBJ1-5; the D is unclear. This CDR3 is 14 amino acids long. Trimming took 0 bases from V and 2 from J, leaving 8 bases between them. The V gene's germline CDR1 is GTSNPN and CDR2 SVGIG (reference sequence). The CDR3 region is CAWSVITGNQPQHF. CDR3 sequence (DNA): TGTGCCTGGAGTGTGATAACAGGCAATCAGCCCCAGCATTTT.

The gene calls are TRBV5-6 and TRBJ2-2; possibly TRBD1 for D (5 bases). Germline V gene sequence: CDR1 SGHDT, CDR2 YYEEEE. V was pared by 2 bases and J by 5 bases, with 7 bases between. The CDR3 extends over 13 amino acids. In nucleotides, the CDR3 is TGTGCCAGCAGCTTCGCAGGGACCGGGGAGCTGTTTTTT. It is translated as CASSFAGTGELFF.